This section outlines one T cell receptor beta chain sequence together with its context. Within the sample, other DNA sequences also encode this same CDR3. V was pared by 5 bases and J by 2 bases, with 4 bases of the junction left unmatched. The length of the CDR3 is 14 residues. Germline assignment: CDR1 SGHTA and CDR2 FQGNSA. This specimen belongs to a study of shared clonotypes between healthy human individuals. Sequenced by immunoSEQ multiplex PCR; TCRdb stores in-frame clones only, minus some. The sample carries 1,500,000 or so clones, 96% recorded once. Sequenced material: naive CD4+ T cells sorted from blood. Regarding subset: CD45RA+ positively selected. The chain couples TRBV7-2 to TRBJ2-7; TRBD1 matches 9 bases. This clonotype was sampled from a man aged 30-40 years in good health. CDR3 sequence reads: CASSLRQGAYEQYF. Written as DNA, the CDR3 is TGTGCCAGCAGCCTCCGACAGGGGGCCTACGAGCAGTACTTC.